These T cell receptor beta chains were read from a single sample in a study of glioma-infiltrating T cells. TCRdb independently ran MiXCR on the multiplex PCR reads; one entry per CDR3 protein. The sample lists under 200,000 distinct CDR3 sequences, around 42% occurring once. Material for sequencing was glioma tissue, nonneoplastic brain tissue, or PBMCs (not recorded which). The receptor source for this set is a human donor with low-grade glioma or glioblastoma, undergoing nonglioma brain surgery, or in good health (not recorded which). Both conserved end residues are part of each CDR3. The order of the fields is clone size, D gene, V gene, J gene, CDR3 protein, CDR3 DNA. D genes are given only for firm matches. Where a row states a size, it is once, few, many or the class of an expanded clone; other rows omit it.

clone size: -
D gene: TRBD2
V gene: TRBV7-9
J gene: TRBJ2-5
CDR3 protein: CASSSLAGDGTQYF
CDR3 DNA: TGTGCCAGCAGCTCCCTAGCGGGAGATGGAACCCAGTACTTC

clone size: many
D gene: -
V gene: TRBV4-1
J gene: TRBJ1-2
CDR3 protein: CASSQPGDYGYTF
CDR3 DNA: TGCGCCAGCAGCCAGCCAGGGGACTATGGCTACACCTTC

clone size: many
D gene: -
V gene: TRBV20-1
J gene: TRBJ1-1
CDR3 protein: CSARISAETEAFF
CDR3 DNA: TGCAGTGCTAGAATTTCGGCGGAGACTGAAGCTTTCTTT

clone size: many
D gene: -
V gene: TRBV28
J gene: TRBJ2-5
CDR3 protein: CASSLQGRRETQYF
CDR3 DNA: TGTGCCAGCAGTTTACAGGGGCGGCGGGAGACCCAGTACTTC

clone size: -
D gene: -
V gene: TRBV18
J gene: TRBJ2-1
CDR3 protein: CASSPPGSSYNEQLF
CDR3 DNA: TGTGCCAGCTCACCACCAGGGAGCTCCTACAATGAGCAGCTCTTC

clone size: many
D gene: -
V gene: TRBV20-1
J gene: TRBJ1-1
CDR3 protein: CSALDLNTEAFF
CDR3 DNA: TGCAGTGCCTTAGACTTAAACACTGAAGCTTTCTTT

clone size: few
D gene: -
V gene: TRBV12-3/TRBV12-4
J gene: TRBJ1-5
CDR3 protein: CASTMGFQPQHF
CDR3 DNA: TGTGCCAGCACCATGGGGTTCCAGCCCCAGCATTTT

clone size: many
D gene: -
V gene: TRBV27
J gene: TRBJ2-3
CDR3 protein: CASSLYSLSTDTQYF
CDR3 DNA: TGTGCCAGCAGTTTATACAGCCTTAGCACAGATACGCAGTATTTT

clone size: -
D gene: -
V gene: TRBV6-1
J gene: TRBJ1-6
CDR3 protein: CASSEGPASPLHF
CDR3 DNA: TGTGCCAGCAGTGAAGGCCCGGCTTCACCCCTCCACTTT

clone size: many
D gene: TRBD1
V gene: TRBV6-1
J gene: TRBJ2-7
CDR3 protein: CASSRSTGTGAYEQYF
CDR3 DNA: TGTGCCAGCAGTCGATCCACCGGGACAGGGGCCTACGAGCAGTACTTC

clone size: -
D gene: -
V gene: TRBV19
J gene: TRBJ2-5
CDR3 protein: CASSMSKGVETQYF
CDR3 DNA: TGTGCCAGTAGTATGAGTAAGGGTGTAGAGACCCAGTACTTC

clone size: many
D gene: -
V gene: TRBV27
J gene: TRBJ2-7
CDR3 protein: CASRPFASSYEQYF
CDR3 DNA: TGTGCGAGCCGACCCTTTGCGAGCTCCTACGAGCAGTACTTC

clone size: few
D gene: TRBD1
V gene: TRBV12-3/TRBV12-4
J gene: TRBJ1-2
CDR3 protein: CASSRDRGRAYTF
CDR3 DNA: TGTGCCAGCAGCCGGGACAGGGGAAGGGCCTACACCTTC

clone size: -
D gene: TRBD1
V gene: TRBV5-1
J gene: TRBJ1-5
CDR3 protein: CASSYTGGGQPQHF
CDR3 DNA: TGCGCCAGCAGCTACACAGGGGGTGGACAGCCCCAGCATTTT

clone size: -
D gene: -
V gene: TRBV6-1
J gene: TRBJ2-3
CDR3 protein: CASMEQDTQYF
CDR3 DNA: TGTGCCAGCATGGAGCAAGATACGCAGTATTTT

clone size: many
D gene: TRBD1
V gene: TRBV7-9
J gene: TRBJ2-7
CDR3 protein: CASSIQGVSYEQYF
CDR3 DNA: TGTGCCAGCAGCATACAGGGGGTGAGCTACGAGCAGTACTTC

clone size: -
D gene: -
V gene: TRBV6-1
J gene: TRBJ1-1
CDR3 protein: CAIMEGSNTEAFF
CDR3 DNA: TGTGCCATCATGGAGGGCAGTAACACTGAAGCTTTCTTT

clone size: few
D gene: TRBD2
V gene: TRBV9
J gene: TRBJ2-3
CDR3 protein: CASSQTAGGYVDTQYF
CDR3 DNA: TGTGCCAGCAGCCAAACAGCGGGAGGGTACGTCGATACGCAGTATTTT

clone size: few
D gene: -
V gene: TRBV11-1
J gene: TRBJ2-5
CDR3 protein: CASEGATQYF
CDR3 DNA: TGTGCCTCGGAGGGTGCGACCCAGTACTTC

clone size: many
D gene: -
V gene: TRBV7-2
J gene: TRBJ1-6
CDR3 protein: CASSWTGTPNYNSPLHF
CDR3 DNA: TGTGCCAGCAGCTGGACCGGGACACCAAACTATAATTCACCCCTCCACTTT

clone size: many
D gene: -
V gene: TRBV6-1
J gene: TRBJ1-4
CDR3 protein: CASSPLQTTNEKLFF
CDR3 DNA: TGTGCCAGCAGTCCACTACAGACAACTAATGAAAAACTGTTTTTT

clone size: -
D gene: -
V gene: TRBV4-2
J gene: TRBJ1-5
CDR3 protein: CDSSLGGSNQPQHF
CDR3 DNA: TGTGACAGCAGCCTGGGGGGGAGCAATCAGCCCCAGCATTTT